This T cell receptor beta chain appears in the sequencing data of a study of Graves' ophthalmopathy and Graves' hyperthyroidism. This clonotype has ten or more counts. Its antigen is not known. Study-wide results and caveats: A classifier, a 13-signature model, separated ophthalmopathy from stable hyperthyroidism with roughly 86% sensitivity and about 81% specificity.

With 3 bases clipped from V and 4 bases from J, the junction kept 9 bases outside the gene matches. Germline CDR1 and CDR2: SGHAT and FQNNGV. CDR3 size: 18 residues. From RNA, the CDR3 regions of TCR beta chains were amplified and sequenced. HTBI-primed first-round RT-PCR preceded second-round multiplex PCR. In TCRdb, the multiplex PCR reads were re-called with MiXCR into one record per CDR3 protein. The profile shows 350,000 to 450,000 distinct CDR3 sequences, about a sixth of them singletons. The TCR originated in a woman aged 18 to 35 with Graves' ophthalmopathy. The chain recombines TRBV11-2 with TRBJ2-2; 12 positions match TRBD1. Sequencing was performed on peripheral blood. DNA for the CDR3: TGTGCCAGCAGCTTTCGCCCACCGGGACAGGGGGCCACCGGGGAGCTGTTTTTT. Protein: CASSFRPPGQGATGELFF.